Listed here is a single T cell receptor beta chain. Germline V CDR1 and CDR2: LNHNV, YYDKDF (reference sequence). The length of the CDR3 is 15 residues. The V and J ends lost 6 bases and 2 bases, in that order; junction bases with no gene match: 7. Some clones are missing from TCRdb's copy, which holds only in-frame ones; the method was immunoSEQ multiplex PCR. The top ten clones hold 0.11% of a sample with around 550,000 clones, approximately 95% of them seen once. Naive CD8 cells comprised CD45RO-negative, CCR7-positively selected cells, excluding terminally differentiated effector memory CD45RA+ cells. These data are taken from a study of shared clonotypes between healthy human individuals.

This clonotype originated in a woman aged 30 to 39 in good health. The material sequenced was naive CD8+ T cells sorted from blood. V and J are TRBV15 and TRBJ1-5; 7 nucleotides match TRBD1. The CDR3 loop is CATSNTGTGNQPQHF. CDR3 bases: TGTGCCACCAGTAATACTGGGACAGGCAATCAGCCCCAGCATTTT.